The 5 T cell receptor beta chains reported below all come from one sample, sequenced in a study of T cell clonotyping in hematopoietic cell transplantation. Time point in this sample: recipient sample about 28 days before transplant, after cytoreduction. The table came from immunoSEQ multiplex PCR; TCRdb's copy has only in-frame clones and leaves some out. The table records tens of thousands of clones, approximately 84% of them present only once. The sample here was peripheral blood mononuclear cells, taken before stem cell transplant. Source of these receptors: a man aged 55 to 70 with biphenotypic leukemia. Some clones in this sample may be carry-over from other donors' samples.

V gene TRBV2 combines with J gene TRBJ1-3; TRBD1 agrees at 7 bases. The CDR3 sequence is 18 residues long. CDR1 SNHLY and CDR2 FYNNEI come from the germline V gene. With V trimmed by 8 bases and J by 0 bases, 16 bases remained unmatched. CDR3 DNA sequence: TGTGCCAGCCGCGTCGGGGACAGCTTGAACCTCTCTGGAAACACCATATATTTT. Translation gives CASRVGDSLNLSGNTIYF.

The chain links TRBV19 to TRBJ2-5; the D is unclear. V dropped 3 bases and J dropped 0 bases, with 14 bases sitting between them. The CDR3 spans 16 residues. Germline V lookup: CDR1 LNHDA, CDR2 SQIVND (reference sequence). The CDR3 sequence: CASSIFRSTYQETQYF. In DNA form, the CDR3 reads TGTGCCAGTAGTATCTTCAGATCCACGTACCAAGAGACCCAGTACTTC.

V and J are TRBV28 and TRBJ1-3, with D maybe TRBD1 (6 bases). CDR3 length equals 15 residues. Germline CDR1 and CDR2: MDHEN and SYDVKM. Trimming shortened V by 7 bases and J by 1 base, and 14 bases separated the two germline ends. The CDR3: CASKTGQPSGNTIYF. CDR3 DNA: TGTGCCAGCAAGACAGGACAGCCGTCTGGAAACACCATATATTTT. The full variable domain, with the rest looked up from reference TRBV28 and TRBJ1-3, is DVKVTQSSRYLVKRTGEKVFLECVQDMDHENMFWYRQDPGLGLRLIYFSYDVKMKEKGDIPEGYSVSREKKERFSLILESASTNQTSMYLCASKTGQPSGNTIYFGEGSWLTVV.

The V and J genes are TRBV5-1 and TRBJ1-5; D unclear. CDR1 is SGHRS and CDR2 is YFSETQ in the germline V gene. There are 14 residues in the CDR3. The ends were cut back, 0 bases at V and 5 bases at J, with 9 bases in the middle. CDR3 in amino acids: CASSLGDPHQPQHF. DNA of the CDR3: TGCGCCAGCAGCTTGGGAGACCCCCATCAGCCCCAGCATTTT.

This chain joins TRBV19 and TRBJ1-3; D is perhaps TRBD1 (6 bases). This CDR3 contains 15 residues. V was pared by 9 bases and J by 2 bases, with 17 bases between. Germline values: CDR1 LNHDA, CDR2 SQIVND (reference sequence). CDR3 in amino acids: CASDPGEGPGNTIYF. The CDR3 DNA reads TGTGCCAGCGACCCAGGGGAAGGACCTGGAAACACCATATATTTT.